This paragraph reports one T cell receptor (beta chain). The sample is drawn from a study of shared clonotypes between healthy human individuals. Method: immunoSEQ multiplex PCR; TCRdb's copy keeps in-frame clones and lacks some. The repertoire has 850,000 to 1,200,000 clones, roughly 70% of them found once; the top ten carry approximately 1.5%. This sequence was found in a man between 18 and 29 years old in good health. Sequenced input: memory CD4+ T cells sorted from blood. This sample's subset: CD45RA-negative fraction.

The CDR3 nucleotides are TGTGCCAGCAGTCCCTGGGGGACCGGGGAGCTGTTTTTT. Protein product: CASSPWGTGELFF. The genes are TRBV27 and TRBJ2-2, with D possibly called TRBD1 or TRBD2 (5 bases each). Germline assignment: CDR1 MNHEY and CDR2 SMNVEV (reference sequence). The CDR3 loop spans 13 amino acids. The V gene lost 5 bases and the J gene lost 5 bases, with 9 bases spanning the gap.